This passage covers 10 T cell receptor beta chains from one sample sequenced in a study of a mutant IDH1 vaccine in newly diagnosed glioma. Regarding time point: week 23, last vaccination. Vaccination used 300 ug of mutant IDH1 20-mer peptide per dose, with topical imiquimod. These TCRs are of unknown antigen specificity. This table comes from immunoSEQ multiplex PCR, and its TCRdb copy is limited to in-frame clones, with some not included. The table records more than 55,000 clones, 80% to 90% of them present only once. The material was PBMCs, obtained from a glioma patient whose treatment included an IDH1 peptide vaccine. The receptor source for this set is a woman aged 40 to 50 with glioma. Some clones in this sample may be carry-over from other donors' samples.

J is TRBJ2-7 and V is TRBV7-9, with 7 bases aligning to TRBD1. This CDR3 contains 16 residues. Germline assignment: CDR1 SEHNR and CDR2 FQNEAQ (reference sequence). The ends lost 3 bases at V and 6 bases at J; junction bases unmatched: 14. The CDR3 nucleotides are TGTGCCAGCAGCTTGCCGTCGACAGGGCGAGAGGGCGAGCAGTACTTC. This encodes CASSLPSTGREGEQYF.

The chain combines TRBV7-8 with TRBJ1-1, with D perhaps matching TRBD1 (6 bases). Between the trimmed V and J ends, which lost 5 bases and 11 bases, there was a span of 18 bases. Per germline, CDR1 SGHVS and CDR2 FQNEAQ. The CDR3 is 13 amino acids. CDR3 in amino acids: CASSPGVRGRAFF. In DNA, the CDR3 is TGTGCCAGCAGCCCAGGGGTGAGAGGGCGCGCTTTCTTT.

The chain uses TRBV7-2 and TRBJ1-2; D unresolved. CDR3 length: 12 residues. CDR1 SGHTA and CDR2 FQGNSA come from the germline V gene. V gave up 3 bases and J gave up 3 bases, with 5 bases separating them. Here the CDR3 DNA reads TGTGCCAGCAGCTTTAAATACTATGGCTACACCTTC. It codes for CASSFKYYGYTF. Together with reference TRBV7-2 and TRBJ1-2, the CDR3 gives the full variable domain: GAGVSQSPSNKVTEKGKDVELRCDPISGHTALYWYRQSLGQGLEFLIYFQGNSAPDKSGLPSDRFSAERTGGSVSTLTIQRTQQEDSAVYLCASSFKYYGYTFGSGTRLTVV.

The rearrangement joins TRBV9 to TRBJ1-2; D gene ambiguous. In germline, CDR1 is SGDLS, CDR2 YYNGEE. This CDR3 contains 14 residues. Trimming left V 1 base short and J 1 base short, with 8 bases between. Here the CDR3 DNA reads TGTGCCAGCAGCGTAAGCGCGGATAACTATGGCTACACCTTC. Its protein is CASSVSADNYGYTF. The full variable domain, its missing parts supplied by reference TRBV9 and TRBJ1-2, is DSGVTQTPKHLITATGQRVTLRCSPRSGDLSVYWYQQSLDQGLQFLIQYYNGEERAKGNILERFSAQQFPDLHSELNLSSLELGDSALYFCASSVSADNYGYTFGSGTRLTVV.

The gene calls are TRBV10-3 and TRBJ2-2, with D possibly matching TRBD2 (5 bases). This CDR3 is built from 14 residues. V was pared by 2 bases and J by 6 bases, with 10 bases between. CDR1 and CDR2 (germline): ENHRY, SYGVKD. The CDR3 bases are TGTGCCATCAGTGAGCAGCCTAGCTCCGGGGAGCTGTTTTTT. Encoded protein: CAISEQPSSGELFF.

The V call is TRBV6-6, the J call TRBJ1-4, with unresolved D. This CDR3 spans 14 amino acids. Per the germline V gene, CDR1 is MNHNY and CDR2 is SVGAGI (reference sequence). V was shortened by 7 bases and J by 3 bases, with 12 bases between the two germline ends. CDR3 DNA: TGTGCCAGCACCCCTGGTGGCTCTAATGAAAAACTGTTTTTT. Translated: CASTPGGSNEKLFF.

The chain uses TRBV19 and TRBJ2-1, with 10 bases aligning to TRBD2. Germline CDR1 and CDR2: LNHDA and SQIVND (reference sequence). The CDR3 length is 16 residues. The V segment lost 4 bases and the J segment 4 bases; nucleotides outside the gene matches: 7. DNA of the CDR3: TGTGCCAGTAGTAAGTCGGCTAGCGGGGGATACAATGAGCAGTTCTTC. Amino acids: CASSKSASGGYNEQFF.

The chain combines TRBV30 with TRBJ1-2; perhaps TRBD1 as D (6 bases). This CDR3 is 14 amino acids long. The germline V and J ends were trimmed by 3 bases and 0 bases, with 11 bases remaining between them. Germline V gene data show CDR1 as GTSNPN and CDR2 as SVGIG (reference sequence). The CDR3 loop reads CAWSADSTNYGYTF. DNA for the CDR3: TGTGCCTGGAGCGCGGACAGTACTAACTATGGCTACACCTTC.

The V gene is TRBV6-5, the J gene TRBJ1-2; a weak D match, TRBD1 (6 bases). V gave up 5 bases and J gave up 4 bases, with 11 bases separating them. In germline, CDR1 is MNHEY, CDR2 SVGAGI. The CDR3 is made up of 13 amino acids. The CDR3 here is CASSQDSSYGYTF. DNA for the CDR3: TGTGCCAGCAGTCAGGACAGCTCCTATGGCTACACCTTC.

This clone was picked up one time. The gene calls are TRBV10-3 and TRBJ1-2; 7 nucleotides align to TRBD1. Germline CDR1 and CDR2: ENHRY and SYGVKD. This CDR3 region has 16 residues. The V gene end was trimmed by 3 bases and the J gene end by 5 bases; junction bases not matched to a gene: 12. In DNA, the CDR3 is TGTGCCATCAGTGAAGGGGGCGGAGGCAGTACATATGGCTACACCTTC. This translates into CAISEGGGGSTYGYTF.